This record concerns one T cell receptor beta chain sequence. Its antigen is not known. TCRdb re-called the RACE reads through MiXCR, storing one row per CDR3 protein. The sample comprises 80,000 to 95,000 distinct CDR3 sequences, around 10% of which are singletons, and 1.5% to 2% rests with the top ten. This sample was included in a study of human T cells and chemical hapten exposure. Study-wide context: Epicutaneous patch tests delivered 0.01% DPC to the upper back, with evaluation at 6 days. Study conclusions and caveats: Against controls, expanded TCRs gave rise to significantly more large CDR3 similarity clusters. With DPC sensitization, TCRs exceeding 1 in 1000 frequency showed no change.

The CDR3 consists of 15 residues. V was clipped by 0 bases and J by 5 bases, with 9 bases between them. Germline CDR1 and CDR2: SGDLS and YYNGEE. Time point of the sample: patch test 2, 6 weeks after DPC sensitization. This sample's treatment: therapeutic diphenylcyclopropenone sensitization with weekly scalp DPC. This receptor was identified in a man aged 18 to 35 with alopecia areata. Some clones in this sample may be carry-over from other donors' samples. The genes are TRBV9 and TRBJ1-6; perhaps TRBD1 as D (5 bases). The sequencing here drew on whole blood, taken in connection with sensitization to the hapten diphenylcyclopropenone (DPC). CDR3: CASSVEDSNNSPLHF. The CDR3 bases are TGTGCCAGCAGCGTAGAAGACAGCAATAATTCACCCCTCCACTTT.